This is a list of T cell receptor beta chains from one sample in a study of blood T cell repertoires in COVID-19. Profiling relied on immunoSEQ multiplex PCR, and the TCRdb table lists in-frame clones only, not all of them. This sample has about 180,000 clones, with about 90% found just once. The sequencing input was peripheral blood. Receptor source: a man in his 70s with active or convalescent COVID-19. Each CDR3 is given with its conserved first and last residue. D genes are given only for firm matches. The listing skips clone size in some rows; elsewhere it reads once, few, many or a size class.

V	size	D	J	DNA	CDR3
TRBV9	.	.	TRBJ2-3	TGTGCCAGCGCGGTTAGCACAGATACGCAGTATTTT	CASAVSTDTQYF
TRBV29-1	.	TRBD1	TRBJ2-1	TGCAGCGTGCCCGGGACAGATAATGAGTTGCGGCAGTTCTTC	CSVPGTDNELRQFF
TRBV15	few	TRBD1	TRBJ2-5	TGTGCCACCAGCTTGGACAGGCCTCACGGGGAGACCCAGTACTTC	CATSLDRPHGETQYF
TRBV29-1	.	.	TRBJ1-1	TGCAGCTCCCGGGGGGGATGGATGAACACTGAAGCTTTCTTT	CSSRGGWMNTEAFF
TRBV9	.	.	TRBJ1-1	TGTGCCAGCAGCGTAGGAGTTGTGACTGAAGCTTTCTTT	CASSVGVVTEAFF
TRBV5-1	.	.	TRBJ1-6	TGCGCCAGCAGCTTGGAAGGACACCTATCACCCCTCCACTTT	CASSLEGHLSPLHF
TRBV14	.	TRBD1	TRBJ1-1	TGTGCCAGCAGCCACACTAAGGACAGGGTCAAGAACACTGAAGCTTTCTTT	CASSHTKDRVKNTEAFF
TRBV7-8	.	.	TRBJ1-2	TGTGCCAGCAGCTTAGCAAGTGGAGGTACCTATGGCTACACCTTC	CASSLASGGTYGYTF
TRBV6-4	.	.	TRBJ2-1	TGTGCCAGCAGTGATTCACAGGCCCCCACTGAGCAGTTCTTC	CASSDSQAPTEQFF
TRBV28	.	TRBD1	TRBJ1-2	TGTGCCACTCACAGGGGGCCCTATGGCTACACCTTC	CATHRGPYGYTF
TRBV18	.	TRBD1	TRBJ1-5	TGTGCCAGCTCACCACAGGGGGCGGTCAATCAGCCCCAGCATTTT	CASSPQGAVNQPQHF
TRBV28	.	.	TRBJ1-1	TGTGCCAGCAGTTTTCTGGCAGGATCGAACACTGAAGCTTTCTTT	CASSFLAGSNTEAFF
TRBV5-1	.	TRBD2	TRBJ2-3	TGCGCCAGCAGTCCCCGACTAGCGGGACCCACAGATACGCAGTATTTT	CASSPRLAGPTDTQYF
TRBV11-3	.	TRBD2	TRBJ2-5	TGTGCCAGCAGCTTAGGAAGGACTAGCGGGGGAGAAGAGACCCAGTACTTC	CASSLGRTSGGEETQYF
TRBV9	.	.	TRBJ1-1	TGTGCCAGCAGCGTAGAAGGAGTGGGCACTGAAGCTTTCTTT	CASSVEGVGTEAFF
TRBV10-3	many	.	TRBJ2-3	TGTGCCATCGCGGGGACTTTTCCCCGCACAGATACGCAGTATTTT	CAIAGTFPRTDTQYF
TRBV7-2	.	.	TRBJ2-7	TGTGCCAGCAGCTCGTCCGGGTTGTCCTACGAGCAGTACTTC	CASSSSGLSYEQYF
TRBV2	.	.	TRBJ1-4	TGTGCCAGCAGTGCAAACAGAATGAATGAAAAACTGTTTTTT	CASSANRMNEKLFF
TRBV6-6	once	.	TRBJ2-5	TGTGCCAGCACCTCAAATAGGGGCCAAGAGACCCAGTACTTC	CASTSNRGQETQYF
TRBV27	once	.	TRBJ1-2	TGTGCCAGCAGTTTCAGAAGGGGTCGCGACTATGGCTACACCTTC	CASSFRRGRDYGYTF
TRBV4-3	.	TRBD2	TRBJ2-5	TGCGCCAGCAGCCAAGATATCAGCGGGAGGGTGGGGGAGACCCAGTACTTC	CASSQDISGRVGETQYF
TRBV30	few	.	TRBJ2-7	TGTGCCTGGAGTGTAGGGGGACACCAAATCTACGAGCAGTACTTC	CAWSVGGHQIYEQYF
TRBV24-1	.	.	TRBJ1-4	TGTGCCACCAGTGATGACAGAACTAATGAAAAACTGTTTTTT	CATSDDRTNEKLFF
TRBV2	.	TRBD1	TRBJ1-4	TGTGCCAGCAGTGAATCTTACAGGGGGTTTACTTCAACTAATGAAAAACTGTTTTTT	CASSESYRGFTSTNEKLFF
TRBV5-6	.	TRBD1	TRBJ1-6	TGTGCCAGCAGCCCCTGGGACAGGGAGGTTTCACCCCTCCACTTT	CASSPWDREVSPLHF
TRBV27	.	TRBD1	TRBJ1-2	TGTGCCAGCAAATCCAAACAGGGGAACCTGTATGGCTACACCTTC	CASKSKQGNLYGYTF
TRBV6-6	few	TRBD1	TRBJ1-4	TGTGCCAGCACTCGCCCCCAGGGACAGGCGTCTAATGAAAAACTGTTTTTT	CASTRPQGQASNEKLFF
TRBV6-1	few	TRBD1	TRBJ1-4	TGTGCCAGCAGTGAGGGGACAGTTGTAAATGAAAAACTGTTTTTT	CASSEGTVVNEKLFF
TRBV4-3	.	.	TRBJ2-1	TGCGCCAGCAGCCAAGATGTGGGGGGCTCCTACAATGAGCAGTTCTTC	CASSQDVGGSYNEQFF